Listed here are 2 T cell receptor beta chains from one sample, sequenced in a study of T cells after yellow fever vaccination. MiXCR was run by TCRdb on the 5' RACE reads, yielding one entry per CDR3 protein. The table shows about 63,000 distinct CDR3 sequences, with roughly 7.3% occurring only once. The input for sequencing was CD8+ T cells sorted from PBMCs, taken 15 days after the yellow fever booster vaccination. These receptors were taken from a man aged 30 to 45 who received the YFV17D yellow fever vaccine.

This chain links TRBV10-2 with TRBJ2-3; D is unresolved. V shed 0 bases and J shed 1 base, with 5 bases lying between them. This CDR3 spans 14 amino acids. Germline CDR1 reads WSHSY; CDR2 reads SAAADI. The DNA of the CDR3 is TGCGCCAGCAGTGAGTCCAAGGGCACAGATACGCAGTATTTT. This gives the protein CASSESKGTDTQYF.

This clonotype was recorded at least ten times. The chain is built from TRBV16 and TRBJ2-3; perhaps TRBD2 as D (7 bases). Between the trimmed V and J ends, which lost 4 bases and 12 bases, there was a span of 20 bases. The CDR3 runs 14 residues. The germline gives CDR1 KGHSY, CDR2 FQNENV. For the CDR3, the DNA is TGTGCCAGCAGCCCCGCGGGGGCCTCCGACTACCAGTATTTT. It is translated as CASSPAGASDYQYF. Full variable domain (outside the CDR3, taken from reference TRBV16 and TRBJ2-3): GEEVAQTPKHLVRGEGQKAKLYCAPIKGHSYVFWYQQVLKNEFKFLISFQNENVFDETGMPKERFSAKCLPNSPCSLEIQATKLEDSAVYFCASSPAGASDYQYFGPGTRLTVL.